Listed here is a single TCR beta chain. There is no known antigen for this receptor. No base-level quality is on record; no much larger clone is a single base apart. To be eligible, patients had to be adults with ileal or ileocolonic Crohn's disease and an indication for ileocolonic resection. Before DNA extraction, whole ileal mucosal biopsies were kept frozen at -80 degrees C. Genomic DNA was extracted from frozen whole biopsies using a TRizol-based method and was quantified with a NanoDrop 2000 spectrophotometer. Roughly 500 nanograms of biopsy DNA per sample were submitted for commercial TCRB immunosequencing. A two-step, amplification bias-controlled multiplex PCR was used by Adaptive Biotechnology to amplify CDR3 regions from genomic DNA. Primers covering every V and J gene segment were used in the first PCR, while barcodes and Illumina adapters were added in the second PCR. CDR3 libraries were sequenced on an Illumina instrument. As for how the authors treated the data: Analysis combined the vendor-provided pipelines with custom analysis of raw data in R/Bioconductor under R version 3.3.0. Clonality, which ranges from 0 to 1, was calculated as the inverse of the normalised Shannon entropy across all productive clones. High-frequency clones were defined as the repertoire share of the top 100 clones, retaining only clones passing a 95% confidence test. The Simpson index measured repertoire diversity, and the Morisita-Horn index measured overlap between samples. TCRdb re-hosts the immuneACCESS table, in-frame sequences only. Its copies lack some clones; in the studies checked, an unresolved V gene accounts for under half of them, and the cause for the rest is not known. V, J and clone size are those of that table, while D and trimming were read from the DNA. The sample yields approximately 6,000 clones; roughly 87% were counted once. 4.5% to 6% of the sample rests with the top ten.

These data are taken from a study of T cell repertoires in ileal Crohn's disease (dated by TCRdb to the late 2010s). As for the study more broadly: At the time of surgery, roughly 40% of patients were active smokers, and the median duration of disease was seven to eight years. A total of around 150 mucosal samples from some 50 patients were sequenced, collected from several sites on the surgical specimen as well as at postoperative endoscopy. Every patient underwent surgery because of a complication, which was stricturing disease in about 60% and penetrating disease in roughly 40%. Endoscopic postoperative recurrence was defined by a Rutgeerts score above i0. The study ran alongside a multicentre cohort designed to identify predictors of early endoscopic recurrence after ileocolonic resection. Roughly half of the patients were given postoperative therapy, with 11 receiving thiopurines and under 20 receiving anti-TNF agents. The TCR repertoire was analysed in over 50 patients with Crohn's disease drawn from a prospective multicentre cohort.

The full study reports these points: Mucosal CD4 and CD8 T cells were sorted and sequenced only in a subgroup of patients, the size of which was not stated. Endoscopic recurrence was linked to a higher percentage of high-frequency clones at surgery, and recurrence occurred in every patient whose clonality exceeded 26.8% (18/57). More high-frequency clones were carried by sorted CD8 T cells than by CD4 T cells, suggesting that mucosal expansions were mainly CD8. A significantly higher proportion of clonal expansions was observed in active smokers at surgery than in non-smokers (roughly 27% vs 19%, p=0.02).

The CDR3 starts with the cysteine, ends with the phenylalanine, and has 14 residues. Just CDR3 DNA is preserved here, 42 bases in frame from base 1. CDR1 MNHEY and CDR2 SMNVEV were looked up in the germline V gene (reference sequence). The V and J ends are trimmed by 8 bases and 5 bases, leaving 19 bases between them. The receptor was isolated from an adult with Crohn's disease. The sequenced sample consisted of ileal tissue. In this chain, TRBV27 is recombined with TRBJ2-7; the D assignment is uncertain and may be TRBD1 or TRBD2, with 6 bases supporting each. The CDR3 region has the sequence CASASFVGGNEQYF. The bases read TGTGCCAGCGCCTCTTTTGTAGGGGGGAACGAGCAGTACTTC.